The source of this T cell receptor beta chain is a study of shared clonotypes between healthy human individuals. On the study more broadly: Donors had three CD4 naive, three CD4 memory, two CD8 naive and one CD8 memory plate apiece.

CD45RO-negative, CCR7-positively selected cells formed the naive CD8 fraction, excluding terminally differentiated effector memory CD45RA+ cells. Notes on the study in general: Inspection by rarefaction showed sorted-subset sequencing to be incomplete despite large depth. Estimated clonotype richness was generally higher in naive than memory subsets. For naive CD4 cells, roughly 5% of clonotypes were shared across a few donors.

Of note for this clone: Its target is not known.

This table comes from immunoSEQ multiplex PCR, and its TCRdb copy is limited to in-frame clones, with some not included. The table shows about 1,800,000 clones, with roughly 95% occurring only once. This TCR was sampled from a man in his late teens or twenties in good health. The specimen was naive CD8+ T cells sorted from blood.

CDR3 DNA sequence: TGCGCCAGCAGCCCCGCGGGCACAGATACGCAGTATTTT. Encoded protein: CASSPAGTDTQYF. The rearrangement uses TRBV5-1 and TRBJ2-3; D is uncertain. The CDR3 length is 13 residues. With 4 bases removed from V and 1 base from J, the gap between germline ends came to 7 bases. The germline V gene encodes CDR1 SGHRS and CDR2 YFSETQ.